This T cell receptor (beta chain) comes out of a study of T cell repertoires in ileal Crohn's disease. Looking at the study overall: Approximately 35% were active smokers at surgery; median disease duration was almost 8 years. Surgery for a complication: stricturing in 61%, penetrating in roughly 39%. General study points: Sorted CD8 T cells held more high-frequency clones than CD4. All patients with clonality above 26.8% had endoscopic recurrence.

Comments on this clone: Its cognate antigen is unknown.

This CDR3 contains 15 residues. Germline CDR1 SGHTA, CDR2 FQGNSA. Trimming removed 5 bases from V and 3 bases from J; junction bases left unmatched: 6. Assay used: immunoSEQ multiplex PCR; TCRdb lists only in-frame clones, some missing. The sample yields roughly 4,100 clones, about 76% seen once. The J gene is TRBJ2-3, the V gene TRBV7-2; 9 nucleotides line up with TRBD1. The sample consisted of ileal tissue. The receptor was derived from an adult with Crohn's disease. The CDR3 coding sequence is TGTGCCAGCAGCCTCTACAGGGGGCAGACAGATACGCAGTATTTT. Protein: CASSLYRGQTDTQYF. The complete variable domain, with remaining parts taken from reference TRBV7-2 and TRBJ2-3, reads GAGVSQSPSNKVTEKGKDVELRCDPISGHTALYWYRQSLGQGLEFLIYFQGNSAPDKSGLPSDRFSAERTGGSVSTLTIQRTQQEDSAVYLCASSLYRGQTDTQYFGPGTRLTVL.